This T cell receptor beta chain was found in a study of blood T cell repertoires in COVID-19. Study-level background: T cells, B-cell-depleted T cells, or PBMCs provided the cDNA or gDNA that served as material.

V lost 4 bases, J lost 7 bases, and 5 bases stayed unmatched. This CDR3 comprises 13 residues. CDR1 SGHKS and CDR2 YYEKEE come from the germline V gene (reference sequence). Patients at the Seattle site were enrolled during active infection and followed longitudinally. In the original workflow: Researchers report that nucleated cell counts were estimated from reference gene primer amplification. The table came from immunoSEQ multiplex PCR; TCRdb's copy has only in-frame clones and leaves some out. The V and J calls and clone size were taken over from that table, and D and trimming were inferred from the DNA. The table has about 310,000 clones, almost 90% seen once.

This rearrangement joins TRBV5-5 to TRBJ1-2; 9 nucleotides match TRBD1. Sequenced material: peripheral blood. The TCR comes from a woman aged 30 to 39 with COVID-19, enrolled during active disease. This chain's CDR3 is CASSPDRGFGYTF. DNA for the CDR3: TGTGCCAGCAGCCCGGACAGGGGCTTTGGCTACACCTTC. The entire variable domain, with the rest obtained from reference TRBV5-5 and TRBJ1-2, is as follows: DAGVTQSPTHLIKTRGQQVTLRCSPISGHKSVSWYQQVLGQGPQFIFQYYEKEERGRGNFPDRFSARQFPNYSSELNVNALLLGDSALYLCASSPDRGFGYTFGSGTRLTVV.